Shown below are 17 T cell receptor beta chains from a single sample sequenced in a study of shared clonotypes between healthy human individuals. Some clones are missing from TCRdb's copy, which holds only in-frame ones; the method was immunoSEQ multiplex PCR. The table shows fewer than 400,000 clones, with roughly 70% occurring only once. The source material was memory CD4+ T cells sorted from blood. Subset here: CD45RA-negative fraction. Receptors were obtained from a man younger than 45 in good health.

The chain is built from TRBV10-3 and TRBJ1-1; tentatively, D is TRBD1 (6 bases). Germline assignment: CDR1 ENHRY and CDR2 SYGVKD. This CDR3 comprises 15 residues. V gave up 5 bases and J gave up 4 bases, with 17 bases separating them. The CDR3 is CAISPSQGIGTEAFF. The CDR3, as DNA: TGTGCCATCAGTCCTTCTCAGGGGATTGGCACTGAAGCTTTCTTT.

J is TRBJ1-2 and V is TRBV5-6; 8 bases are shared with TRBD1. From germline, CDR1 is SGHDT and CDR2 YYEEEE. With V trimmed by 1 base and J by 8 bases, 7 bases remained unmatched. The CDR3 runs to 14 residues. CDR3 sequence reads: CASSLSQGAGGYTF. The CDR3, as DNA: TGTGCCAGCAGCTTGTCCCAGGGGGCGGGAGGCTACACCTTC.

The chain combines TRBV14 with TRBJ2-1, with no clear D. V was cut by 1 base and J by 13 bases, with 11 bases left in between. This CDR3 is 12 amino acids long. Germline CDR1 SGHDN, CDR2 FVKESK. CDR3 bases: TGTGCCAGCAGCCAAGGCTACCAAACCCAGTTCTTC. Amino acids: CASSQGYQTQFF.

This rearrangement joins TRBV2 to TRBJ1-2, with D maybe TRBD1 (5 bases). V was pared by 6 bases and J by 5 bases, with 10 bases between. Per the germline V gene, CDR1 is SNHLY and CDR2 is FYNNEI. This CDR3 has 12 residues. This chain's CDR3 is CASRGVEYGYTF. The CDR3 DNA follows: TGTGCCAGCAGAGGGGTCGAGTATGGCTACACCTTC.

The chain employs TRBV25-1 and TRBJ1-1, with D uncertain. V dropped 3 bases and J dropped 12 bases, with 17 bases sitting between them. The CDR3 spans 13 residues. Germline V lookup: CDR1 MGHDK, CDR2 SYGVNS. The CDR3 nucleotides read TGTGCCAGCAGTGATGTCTGGGAGTCGAGGTCTTTCTTT. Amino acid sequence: CASSDVWESRSFF.

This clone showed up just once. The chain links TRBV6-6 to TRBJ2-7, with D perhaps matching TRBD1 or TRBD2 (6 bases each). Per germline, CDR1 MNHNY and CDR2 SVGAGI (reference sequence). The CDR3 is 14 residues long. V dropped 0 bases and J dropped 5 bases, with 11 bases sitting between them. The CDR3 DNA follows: TGTGCCAGCAGTTACTCCGGGGGCTACGACGAGCAGTACTTC. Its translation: CASSYSGGYDEQYF.

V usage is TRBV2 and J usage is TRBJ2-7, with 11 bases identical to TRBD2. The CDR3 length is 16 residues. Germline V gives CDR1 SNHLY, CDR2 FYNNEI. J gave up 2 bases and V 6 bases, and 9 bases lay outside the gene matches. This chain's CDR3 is CASSPSGLAEPYEQYF. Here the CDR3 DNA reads TGTGCCAGCAGCCCCTCGGGACTAGCGGAGCCCTACGAGCAGTACTTC. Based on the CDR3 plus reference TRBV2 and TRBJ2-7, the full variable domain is EPEVTQTPSHQVTQMGQEVILRCVPISNHLYFYWYRQILGQKVEFLVSFYNNEISEKSEIFDDQFSVERPDGSNFTLKIRSTKLEDSAMYFCASSPSGLAEPYEQYFGPGTRLTVT.

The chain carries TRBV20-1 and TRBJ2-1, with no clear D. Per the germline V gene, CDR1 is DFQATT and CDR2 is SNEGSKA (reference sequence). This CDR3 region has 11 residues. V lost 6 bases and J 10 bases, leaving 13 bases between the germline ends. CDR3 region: CSALLPTEQFF. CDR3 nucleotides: TGCAGTGCCCTGCTTCCGACGGAGCAGTTCTTC.

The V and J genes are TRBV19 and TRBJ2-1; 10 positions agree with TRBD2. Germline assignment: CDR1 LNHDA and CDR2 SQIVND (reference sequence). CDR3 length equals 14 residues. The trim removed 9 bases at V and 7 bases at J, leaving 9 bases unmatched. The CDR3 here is CARKMCSGRNEQFF. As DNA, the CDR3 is TGTGCCAGAAAAATGTGTAGCGGGAGGAATGAGCAGTTCTTC.

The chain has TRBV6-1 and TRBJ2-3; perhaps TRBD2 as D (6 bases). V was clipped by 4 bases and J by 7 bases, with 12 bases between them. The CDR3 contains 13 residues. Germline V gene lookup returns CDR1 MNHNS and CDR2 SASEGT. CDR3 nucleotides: TGTGCCAGCAGTGCCGGGACTTATCATACGCAGTATTTT. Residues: CASSAGTYHTQYF.

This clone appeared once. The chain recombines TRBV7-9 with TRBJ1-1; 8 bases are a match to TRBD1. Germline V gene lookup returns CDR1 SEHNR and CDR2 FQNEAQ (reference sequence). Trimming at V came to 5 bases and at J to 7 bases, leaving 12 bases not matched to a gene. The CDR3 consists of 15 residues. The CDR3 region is CASSPRTGNYNEAFF. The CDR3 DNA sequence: TGTGCCAGCAGCCCGAGGACAGGGAACTATAATGAAGCTTTCTTT.

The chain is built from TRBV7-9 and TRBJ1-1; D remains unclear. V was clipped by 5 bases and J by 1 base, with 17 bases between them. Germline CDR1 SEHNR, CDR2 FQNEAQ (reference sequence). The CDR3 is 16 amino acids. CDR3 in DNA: TGTGCCAGCAGCCCTCAACCGGGAGTAAGGAACACTGAAGCTTTCTTT. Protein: CASSPQPGVRNTEAFF.

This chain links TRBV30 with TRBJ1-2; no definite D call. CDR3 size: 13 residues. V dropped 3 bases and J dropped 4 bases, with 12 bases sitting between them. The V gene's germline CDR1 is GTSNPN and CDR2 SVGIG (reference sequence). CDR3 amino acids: CAWSLRGSYGYTF. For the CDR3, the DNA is TGTGCCTGGAGCCTCCGGGGAAGCTATGGCTACACCTTC.

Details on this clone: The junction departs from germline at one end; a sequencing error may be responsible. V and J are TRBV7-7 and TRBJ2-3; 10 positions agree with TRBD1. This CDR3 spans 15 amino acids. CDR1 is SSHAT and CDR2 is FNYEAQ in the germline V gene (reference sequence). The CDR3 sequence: CASSSGQGLVDTQYF. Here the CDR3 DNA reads TGTGCTAGCAGCTCGGGACAGGGGCTTGTAGATACGCAGTATTTT. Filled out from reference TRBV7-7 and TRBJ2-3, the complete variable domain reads GAGVSQSPRYKVTKRGQDVTLRCDPISSHATLYWYQQALGQGPEFLTYFNYEAQPDKSGLPSDRFSAERPEGSISTLTIQRTEQRDSAMYRCASSSGQGLVDTQYFGPGTRLTVL.

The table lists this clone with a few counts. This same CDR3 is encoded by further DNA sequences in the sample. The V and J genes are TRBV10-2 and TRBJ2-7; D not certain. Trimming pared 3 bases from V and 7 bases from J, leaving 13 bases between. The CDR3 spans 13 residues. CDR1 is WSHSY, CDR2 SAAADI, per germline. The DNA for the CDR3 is TGCGCCAGCAGTGAAAGGGTGGGTCGGGAGCAGTACTTC. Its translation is CASSERVGREQYF.

The CDR3: CASSLWAPEAGGSGANVLTF. As DNA, the CDR3 is TGTGCCAGCAGCCTTTGGGCTCCCGAAGCGGGAGGCTCTGGGGCCAACGTCCTGACTTTC. V usage is TRBV27 and J usage is TRBJ2-6, with 9 bases matching TRBD2. The germline CDR1 and CDR2 sequences are MNHEY and SMNVEV (reference sequence). This CDR3 spans 20 amino acids. V lost 6 bases, J lost 0 bases, and 15 bases stayed unmatched.

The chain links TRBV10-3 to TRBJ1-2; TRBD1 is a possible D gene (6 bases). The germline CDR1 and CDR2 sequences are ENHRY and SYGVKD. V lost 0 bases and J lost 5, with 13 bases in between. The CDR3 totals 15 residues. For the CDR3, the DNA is TGTGCCATCAGTGAGTCGATCGGGACACAATATGGCTACACCTTC. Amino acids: CAISESIGTQYGYTF.